This TCR beta chain was captured by sequencing in a study of radiation and T cells in renal cell carcinoma. Treatment here: treatment-naive control, cytoreductive nephrectomy. Controls included a few female and about 10 male donors, resected 2011 to 2014. Here immunoSEQ multiplex PCR was the method, and the copy in TCRdb shows in-frame clones only, minus some. The data show about 16,000 clones, roughly 60% seen once. General study points: Irradiated tumors held more dominant CDR3 motifs than control tumors. Irradiated tumors had higher TCR clonality than control tumors.

CDR3 length: 13 residues. Germline V gene sequence: CDR1 MNHEY, CDR2 SVGAGI. Trimming pared 5 bases from V and 7 bases from J, leaving 14 bases between. Of note for this clone: Its cognate antigen is unknown.

Sequences were derived from tumor tissue, sampled from a patient whose treatment was nephrectomy without radiotherapy. This TCR derives from a man in his forties or fifties with renal cell carcinoma. This rearrangement joins TRBV6-5 to TRBJ2-5; a weak D match, TRBD2 (6 bases). The CDR3 DNA sequence: TGTGCCAGCAGTACTAGTCAGGGAGGGACCCAGTACTTC. Translating gives CASSTSQGGTQYF.